The source of this T cell receptor beta chain is a study of T cells in Graves' hyperthyroidism and ophthalmopathy. RNA transcripts served as the template for amplifying TCR beta CDR3 regions. When the TCR CDR3 underwent first-round RT-PCR, the HTBI primer set was used. Using its own MiXCR run on the multiplex PCR reads, TCRdb lists one record per CDR3 protein. The table lists around 290,000 distinct CDR3 sequences, roughly 13% of them singletons. In this sample, this clonotype turned up many times. What it binds is not known. Trimming shortened V by 0 bases and J by 4 bases, and 12 bases separated the two germline ends. The CDR3 totals 15 residues. The germline V gene has CDR1 LGHNT and CDR2 FRNRAP. The PBMCs had their origin in 10 ml of fresh peripheral blood. Study-level results: Separation of ophthalmopathy from stable hyperthyroidism was achieved by a 13 V-J model.

This clonotype originated in a woman in her thirties or forties with Graves' hyperthyroidism. The gene calls are TRBV12-5 and TRBJ1-2; D might be TRBD1 (6 bases). Sample: blood. CDR3 nucleotides: TGTGCTAGTGGTTTGGTATCAGGGGCAGTCTATGGCTACACCTTC. It is translated as CASGLVSGAVYGYTF.